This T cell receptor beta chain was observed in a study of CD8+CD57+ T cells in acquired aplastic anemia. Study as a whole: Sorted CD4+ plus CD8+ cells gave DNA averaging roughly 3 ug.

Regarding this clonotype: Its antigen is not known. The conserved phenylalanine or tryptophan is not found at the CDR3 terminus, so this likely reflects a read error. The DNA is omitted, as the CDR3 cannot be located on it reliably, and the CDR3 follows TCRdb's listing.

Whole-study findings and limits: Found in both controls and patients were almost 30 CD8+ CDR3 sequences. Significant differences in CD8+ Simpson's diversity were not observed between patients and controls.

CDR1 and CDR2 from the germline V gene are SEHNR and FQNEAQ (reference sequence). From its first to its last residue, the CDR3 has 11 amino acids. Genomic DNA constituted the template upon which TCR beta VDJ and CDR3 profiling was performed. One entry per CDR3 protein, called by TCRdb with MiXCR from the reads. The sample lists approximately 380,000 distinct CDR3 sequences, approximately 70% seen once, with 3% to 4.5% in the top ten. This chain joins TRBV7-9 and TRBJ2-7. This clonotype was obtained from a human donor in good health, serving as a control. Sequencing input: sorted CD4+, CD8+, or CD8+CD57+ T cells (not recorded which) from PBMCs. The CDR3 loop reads CASSSGNEKYI.